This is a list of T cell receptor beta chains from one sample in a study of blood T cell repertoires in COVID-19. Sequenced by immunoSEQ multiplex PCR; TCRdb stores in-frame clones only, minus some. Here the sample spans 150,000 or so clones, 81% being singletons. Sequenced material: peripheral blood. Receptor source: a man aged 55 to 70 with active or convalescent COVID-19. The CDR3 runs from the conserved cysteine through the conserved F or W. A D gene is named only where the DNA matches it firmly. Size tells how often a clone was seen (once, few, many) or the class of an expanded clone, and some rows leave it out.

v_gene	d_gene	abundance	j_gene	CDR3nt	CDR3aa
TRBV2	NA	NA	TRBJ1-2	TGTGCCAGCAGTGAACGCAACCCCAGATATGGCTACACCTTC	CASSERNPRYGYTF
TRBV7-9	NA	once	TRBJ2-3	TGTGCCAGCATTGCTCGGGGGGCGGTCACAGATACGCAGTATTTT	CASIARGAVTDTQYF
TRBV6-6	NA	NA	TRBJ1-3	TGTGCCAGCAGTTACGGGGGGGTTGGAAACACCATATATTTT	CASSYGGVGNTIYF
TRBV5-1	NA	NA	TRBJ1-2	TGCGCCAGCAGCCGGGCCCCACAGGCGTATAACTATGGCTACACCTTC	CASSRAPQAYNYGYTF
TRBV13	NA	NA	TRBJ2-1	TGTGCCAGCAGCTTTAATCAGCGCTCCTACAATGAGCAGTTCTTC	CASSFNQRSYNEQFF
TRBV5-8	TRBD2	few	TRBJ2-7	TGTGCCAGCAGCTTGGTGGCGGGAGGGCAGCGCGAGCAGTACTTC	CASSLVAGGQREQYF
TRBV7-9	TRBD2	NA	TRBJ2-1	TGTGCCAGCAGTTCCGGGACGGGATGGCGGGAGGGCCGCAATGAGCAGTTCTTC	CASSSGTGWREGRNEQFF
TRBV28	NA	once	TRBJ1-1	TGTGCCAGCAGTTCGACAGGCCGCGGCACTGAAGCTTTCTTT	CASSSTGRGTEAFF
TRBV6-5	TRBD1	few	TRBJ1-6	TGTGCCAGCAGGGGACAGGGCAGGGGTTCACCCCTCCACTTT	CASRGQGRGSPLHF
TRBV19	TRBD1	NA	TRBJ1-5	TGTGCCACTGACCGGGACAGTAGCAATCAGCCCCAGCATTTT	CATDRDSSNQPQHF
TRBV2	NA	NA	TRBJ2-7	TGTGCCAGCAGCAGGACGGAGGTCGACGAGCAGTACTTC	CASSRTEVDEQYF
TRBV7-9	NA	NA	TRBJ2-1	TGTGCCAGCAGCCCCTTGGCGGCCGATGGGGCGTTCTACAATGAGCAGTTCTTC	CASSPLAADGAFYNEQFF
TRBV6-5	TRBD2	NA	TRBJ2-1	TGTGCCAGCACCAAGACTAGCGGGGGCCACGTAGAGCAGTTCTTC	CASTKTSGGHVEQFF
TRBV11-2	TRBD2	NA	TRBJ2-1	TGTGCCAGCAGCTTAGAAAGCGGGACTAGCGGGAAGATCTATGAGCAGTTCTTC	CASSLESGTSGKIYEQFF
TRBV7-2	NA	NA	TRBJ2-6	TGTGCCAGCAGCTACCACAGCTCTGGGGCCAACGTCCTGACTTTC	CASSYHSSGANVLTF
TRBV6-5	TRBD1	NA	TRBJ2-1	TGTGCCAGCAGAACTCAGGGGGTCGTAAAGTTCTTC	CASRTQGVVKFF
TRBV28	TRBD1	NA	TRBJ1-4	TGTGCCAGCAGGCCACAGGGGGCTGGAGAAAAACTGTTTTTT	CASRPQGAGEKLFF
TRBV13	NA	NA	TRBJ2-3	TGTGCCAGCAGCTTAGGCCTTGGGCTACCGAAAGGCACAGATACGCAGTATTTT	CASSLGLGLPKGTDTQYF
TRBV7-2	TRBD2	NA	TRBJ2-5	TGTGCCAGCAGTTATCGGACTAGCGGGAGTCATGAGACCCAGTACTTC	CASSYRTSGSHETQYF
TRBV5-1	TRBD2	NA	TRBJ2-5	TGCGCCAGCAGCTTGGGAGTGGCTAGCGGGCAGTCCGGGGAGACCCAGTACTTC	CASSLGVASGQSGETQYF
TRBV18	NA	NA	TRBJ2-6	TGTGCCAGCTCACCGCGGGACTCTGGGGCCAACGTCCTGACTTTC	CASSPRDSGANVLTF
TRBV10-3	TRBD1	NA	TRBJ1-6	TGTGCCATCAGTGGGACAGGGAATGGTTCACCCCTCCACTTT	CAISGTGNGSPLHF
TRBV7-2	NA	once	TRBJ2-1	TGTGCCAGCAGCTTAACGGGGTTCAATGAGCAGTTCTTC	CASSLTGFNEQFF
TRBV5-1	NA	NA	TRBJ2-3	TGCGCCAGCAGCTTTTCGAGAACCGCAGATACGCAGTATTTT	CASSFSRTADTQYF
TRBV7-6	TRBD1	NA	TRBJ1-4	TGTGCCAGCAGCCCATGGACAGGGCGAGAGGAAAAACTGTTTTTT	CASSPWTGREEKLFF
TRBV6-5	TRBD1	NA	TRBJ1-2	TGTGCCAGCAGTTACCGGGACAGTCTCGGCTACACCTTC	CASSYRDSLGYTF
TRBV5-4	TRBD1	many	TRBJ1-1	TGTGCCAGCAGCTTGGGGGACAGGTCATTCACTGAAGCTTTCTTT	CASSLGDRSFTEAFF
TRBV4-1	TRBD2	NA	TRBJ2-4	TGCGCCAGCAGCCAGGGGGGGAACATTCAGTACTTC	CASSQGGNIQYF
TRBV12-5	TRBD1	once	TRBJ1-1	TGTGCTAGTGGTTTGACCAACTCCGGACAGGGAGGTAATTTGAACACTGAAGCTTTCTTT	CASGLTNSGQGGNLNTEAFF
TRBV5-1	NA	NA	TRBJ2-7	TGCGCCAGCAGGGCGGGGCCCTACGAGCAGTACTTC	CASRAGPYEQYF
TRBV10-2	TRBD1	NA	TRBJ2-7	TGCGCCAGCAGGGATACAGGGGGCAGCTACGAGCAGTACTTC	CASRDTGGSYEQYF
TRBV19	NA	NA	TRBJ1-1	TGTGCCAGTACCAGAAACACTGAAGCTTTCTTT	CASTRNTEAFF
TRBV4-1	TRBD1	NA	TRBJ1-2	TGCGCCAGCAGCCAAGCCGGGACAGGGGGTGGCTACACCTTC	CASSQAGTGGGYTF
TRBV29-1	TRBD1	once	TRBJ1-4	TGCAGCGTCCAAGACAGGGGGCCTAATGAAAAACTGTTTTTT	CSVQDRGPNEKLFF
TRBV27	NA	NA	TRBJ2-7	TGTGCCAGCAGTTTTGCAGACAACTACGAGCAGTACTTC	CASSFADNYEQYF
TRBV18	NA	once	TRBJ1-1	TGTGCCAGCTCACCAATGCGGGGTCCGAACACTGAAGCTTTCTTT	CASSPMRGPNTEAFF
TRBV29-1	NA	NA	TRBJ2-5	TGCAGCACCCGCCAGGGGAGGGTAGAGACCCAGTACTTC	CSTRQGRVETQYF
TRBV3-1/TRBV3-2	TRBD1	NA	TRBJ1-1	TGTGCCAGCACCCGGGGACAGGAGAACACTGAAGCTTTCTTT	CASTRGQENTEAFF
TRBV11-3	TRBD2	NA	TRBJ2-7	TGTGCCAGCAGCCTCCAGCGGGATAGAGAGCAGTACTTC	CASSLQRDREQYF
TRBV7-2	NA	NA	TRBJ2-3	TGTGCCAGCAGCCTCATAACTAGCATGACAGATACGCAGTATTTT	CASSLITSMTDTQYF
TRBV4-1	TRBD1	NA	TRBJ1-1	TGCGCCAGCAGCCACCCGATGGACAGGGAAAAAGCTTTCTTT	CASSHPMDREKAFF
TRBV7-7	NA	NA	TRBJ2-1	TGTGCCAGCAGCCCATCGGTAGGGGCGGTCTCCTACAATGAGCAGTTCTTC	CASSPSVGAVSYNEQFF
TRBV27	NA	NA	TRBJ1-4	TGTGCCAGCAGTTGGGGGGGTCTTAATGAAAAACTGTTTTTT	CASSWGGLNEKLFF
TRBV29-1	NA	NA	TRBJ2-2	TGCAGCGTTCTCAGGGGTACACACACCGGGGAGCTGTTTTTT	CSVLRGTHTGELFF
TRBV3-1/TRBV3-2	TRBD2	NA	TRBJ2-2	TGTGCCAGCAGCCACCTGCTAAGCGGGGGGGTCGGGGAGCTGTTTTTT	CASSHLLSGGVGELFF
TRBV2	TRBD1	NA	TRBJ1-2	TGTGCCAGCAGTGAAGAAGGGGGCGGCTATGGCTACACCTTC	CASSEEGGGYGYTF
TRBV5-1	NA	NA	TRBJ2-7	TGCGCCAGCAAATCTACGAGCGGCCCCTACGAGCAGTACTTC	CASKSTSGPYEQYF
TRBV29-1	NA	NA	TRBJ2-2	TGCAGCGTTGTCGCGGGGGCAGGCACCGGGGAGCTGTTTTTT	CSVVAGAGTGELFF
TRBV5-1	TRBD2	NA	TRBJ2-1	TGCGCCAGCAGCTCAAGTGGGACTAGCGGAAATGAGCAGTTCTTC	CASSSSGTSGNEQFF
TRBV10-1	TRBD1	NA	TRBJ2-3	TGCGCCAGCAGTGAGGACAGGGGGCGAACAGATACGCAGTATTTT	CASSEDRGRTDTQYF
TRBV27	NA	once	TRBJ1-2	TGTGCCAGCAGTTCTGCGGGACTTAAAAACTATGGCTACACCTTC	CASSSAGLKNYGYTF
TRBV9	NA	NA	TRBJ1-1	TGTGCCAGCAGCTCTACGGACAGTGAAGCTTTCTTT	CASSSTDSEAFF
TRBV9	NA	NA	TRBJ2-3	TGTGCCAGCAGCGTACTATCTCTGACAGATACGCAGTATTTT	CASSVLSLTDTQYF